This TCR beta chain was recovered during a study of PD-1 blockade in classical Hodgkin lymphoma. Study-wide context: Treatment was intravenous nivolumab, 3 mg/kg every 2 weeks, until progression.

Measured with immunoSEQ multiplex PCR; TCRdb has only the in-frame clones, and not every one. Of over 50,000 clones detected, 81% appear once; the ten largest clones hold roughly 15%. Study results and limitations: It was reported that newly diagnosed patients had less baseline TCR diversity than healthy donors. At C4D1, TCR diversity had climbed significantly for CD4+ cells, though not for CD8+ cells.

Each patient relapsed following autologous stem cell transplantation, and prior brentuximab vedotin exposure differed. Complete response, partial response or progressive disease were the best responses. For this clone: Antigen unknown.

The CDR3 is made up of 14 amino acids. Germline V CDR1 and CDR2: SGHVS, FQNEAQ. V was clipped by 3 bases and J by 2 bases, with 9 bases between them. Sequencing used peripheral blood mononuclear cells (PBMCs), obtained at baseline. This clonotype was sampled from a human donor with classical Hodgkin lymphoma. The rearrangement joins TRBV7-8 to TRBJ2-3; no definite D call. Here the CDR3 DNA reads TGTGCCAGCAGCTTCCCTGGGATCACAGATACGCAGTATTTT. Translation gives CASSFPGITDTQYF.